The 25 T cell receptor beta chains below were found in one sample sequenced in a study of T cells after somatic rescue of genetic block. Repertoires were generated with immunoSEQ multiplex PCR, while TCRdb's copy carries only in-frame clones and drops some. This sample has around 57,000 clones, with approximately 96% found just once. The sample taken for sequencing was peripheral blood mononuclear cells (PBMCs). Receptors originate from a child under two years old.

The gene calls are TRBV7-8 and TRBJ2-1; TRBD2 matches 11 bases. Germline-derived CDR1 and CDR2 are SGHVS and FQNEAQ. The CDR3 consists of 17 residues. Germline trimming cut 5 bases from V and 4 bases from J; bases unmatched to any gene: 10. CDR3 DNA: TGTGCCAGCAGCCCTAGTATAGCGGGAGGGAGTTACAATGAGCAGTTCTTC. It specifies CASSPSIAGGSYNEQFF.

This chain's CDR3 is CASSLRLADYNEQFF. CDR3 in DNA: TGTGCCAGCAGCTTGAGACTAGCGGATTACAATGAGCAGTTCTTC. V is TRBV5-8 and J is TRBJ2-1, with 9 nucleotides matching TRBD2. The germline V gene has CDR1 SGHTS and CDR2 YDEGEE. The CDR3 runs 15 residues. J lost 4 bases, V lost 1 base, and 3 bases had no gene match.

The chain employs TRBV4-2 and TRBJ2-2; TRBD2 matches at 8 bases. V dropped 1 base and J dropped 7; count of bases not matched to a gene: 5. Germline CDR1 and CDR2: LGHNA and YNFKEQ. CDR3 length: 15 amino acids. The CDR3 is CASSQGGLGGGELFF. CDR3 nucleotide sequence: TGTGCCAGCAGCCAAGGGGGACTAGGAGGCGGGGAGCTGTTTTTT.

The chain links TRBV9 to TRBJ2-6; tentatively, D is TRBD2 (5 bases). The CDR3 spans 15 residues. Trimming shortened V by 4 bases and J by 0 bases, and 8 bases separated the two germline ends. Germline CDR1 reads SGDLS; CDR2 reads YYNGEE. The CDR3 reads CASSLTSSGANVLTF. The CDR3 nucleotides read TGTGCCAGCAGCCTCACTAGCTCTGGGGCCAACGTCCTGACTTTC.

The rearrangement uses TRBV28 and TRBJ1-2; D is ambiguous. Germline lookup yields CDR1 MDHEN and CDR2 SYDVKM. The CDR3 contains 14 residues. V lost 1 base, J lost 5 bases, and 11 bases lay in between. The CDR3 DNA reads as TGTGCCAGCAGTTTATTTTCCTCCATTTATGGCTACACCTTC. This sequence encodes CASSLFSSIYGYTF.

The chain links TRBV21-1 to TRBJ1-3. TRBV21-1 is listed as a pseudogene. The length of the CDR3 is 13 residues. The CDR3 is CASSKAAGNTIYF. In nucleotides, the CDR3 is TGTGCCAGCAGCAAAGCGGCTGGAAACACCATATATTTT.

The chain carries TRBV2 and TRBJ2-3; TRBD2 matches at 8 bases. The germline V gene has CDR1 SNHLY and CDR2 FYNNEI. CDR3 size: 15 residues. J gave up 4 bases and V 4 bases, and 7 bases lay outside the gene matches. Here the CDR3 DNA reads TGTGCCAGCAGTGTCCTGGCGGGAGGTGCAGATACGCAGTATTTT. The encoded protein is CASSVLAGGADTQYF.

The rearrangement joins TRBV6-5 to TRBJ2-5; weak D call: TRBD2 (5 bases). V was trimmed by 5 bases and J by 5 bases, leaving 15 bases between them. Per germline, CDR1 MNHEY and CDR2 SVGAGI. This CDR3 contains 14 residues. The chain's CDR3 is CASSERPGRETQYF. CDR3 sequence (DNA): TGTGCCAGCAGTGAAAGGCCGGGAAGGGAGACCCAGTACTTC.

V usage is TRBV13 and J usage is TRBJ2-2; weak D call: TRBD1 (6 bases). There are 15 residues in the CDR3. V was clipped by 3 bases and J by 7 bases, with 15 bases between them. Per germline, CDR1 PRHDT and CDR2 FYEKMQ (reference sequence). The chain's CDR3 is CASSFRGRGGGELFF. The CDR3 DNA reads as TGTGCCAGCAGCTTTCGTGGGAGAGGGGGCGGGGAGCTGTTTTTT.

The chain couples TRBV21-1 to TRBJ1-4. TRBV21-1 is flagged as a pseudogene. The length of the CDR3 is 13 residues. Here the CDR3 reads CASSKAPVSERVF. CDR3 nucleotides: TGTGCCAGCAGCAAAGCCCCGGTTTCTGAAAGGGTTTTT.

V gene TRBV27 combines with J gene TRBJ1-5; the match to TRBD1 covers 8 bases. CDR1 is MNHEY, CDR2 SMNVEV, per germline (reference sequence). This CDR3 contains 16 residues. The V gene end was trimmed by 4 bases and the J gene end by 7 bases; junction bases not matched to a gene: 12. CDR3 nucleotide sequence: TGTGCCAGCAGTTCTGGCAGGGGGCGGGGGGAACAGCCCCAGCATTTT. Protein: CASSSGRGRGEQPQHF.

J is TRBJ2-7 and V is TRBV27; D is perhaps TRBD1 (6 bases). The germline V and J ends were trimmed by 4 bases and 1 base, with 11 bases remaining between them. Germline V gives CDR1 MNHEY, CDR2 SMNVEV (reference sequence). The CDR3 runs 14 residues. The DNA for the CDR3 is TGTGCCAGCAGTTACTTGACAGGTTCCTACGAGCAGTACTTC. Amino acid sequence: CASSYLTGSYEQYF.

This chain links TRBV27 with TRBJ1-5; 7 bases agree with TRBD1. This CDR3 is built from 14 residues. The germline gives CDR1 MNHEY, CDR2 SMNVEV (reference sequence). V was pared by 5 bases and J by 0 bases, with 1 base of the junction left unmatched. CDR3 in DNA: TGTGCCAGCAGTCACAGGGGTAGCAATCAGCCCCAGCATTTT. It encodes CASSHRGSNQPQHF.

This clone was picked up one time. The chain links TRBV25-1 to TRBJ2-7, with 7 bases aligning to TRBD1. The CDR3 is 15 amino acids. J was trimmed by 6 bases and V by 10 bases; bases with no gene match: 18. Germline CDR1 MGHDK, CDR2 SYGVNS. The CDR3 coding sequence is TGTGCCACCCCGAACAGGGGATCAATCCCAGGCGAGCAGTACTTC. Translation: CATPNRGSIPGEQYF.

V and J are TRBV7-2 and TRBJ1-1, with unresolved D. The ends were cut back, 2 bases at V and 4 bases at J, with 8 bases in the middle. Germline CDR1 and CDR2: SGHTA and FQGNSA. The CDR3 runs 13 residues. The CDR3 coding sequence is TGTGCCAGCAGCTTATGGGAGAGCACTGAAGCTTTCTTT. Its translation is CASSLWESTEAFF.

The genes are TRBV6-1 and TRBJ2-1; D uncertain. This CDR3 spans 16 amino acids. CDR1 and CDR2 from the germline V gene are MNHNS and SASEGT. V lost 0 bases and J 6 bases, leaving 15 bases between the germline ends. CDR3 sequence reads: CASSEAGTRLFNEQFF. CDR3 nucleotides: TGTGCCAGCAGTGAAGCAGGAACAAGGCTGTTCAATGAGCAGTTCTTC.

The chain carries TRBV4-1 and TRBJ2-2; no reliable D call. Germline lookup yields CDR1 MGHRA and CDR2 YSYEKL. Trimming left V 4 bases short and J 6 bases short, with 9 bases between. The CDR3 runs 13 residues. CDR3 protein: CASSPWVAGELFF. DNA for the CDR3: TGCGCCAGCAGCCCCTGGGTAGCCGGGGAGCTGTTTTTT.

The rearrangement uses TRBV19 and TRBJ2-3; 12 bases match TRBD1. Germline V gene sequence: CDR1 LNHDA, CDR2 SQIVND (reference sequence). V trimming: 6 bases; J trimming: 5 bases; junction bases outside the gene matches: 6. The CDR3 is made up of 15 amino acids. The DNA of the CDR3 is TGTGCCAGTAGGTCCGGGACAGGGGGCCTAGATACGCAGTATTTT. Its translation is CASRSGTGGLDTQYF. Combining the CDR3 with reference TRBV19 and TRBJ2-3 gives the whole variable domain DGGITQSPKYLFRKEGQNVTLSCEQNLNHDAMYWYRQDPGQGLRLIYYSQIVNDFQKGDIAEGYSVSREKKESFPLTVTSAQKNPTAFYLCASRSGTGGLDTQYFGPGTRLTVL.

The V and J genes are TRBV10-3 and TRBJ1-4; the D gene is possibly TRBD1 (5 bases). Germline V gene sequence: CDR1 ENHRY, CDR2 SYGVKD. V lost 11 bases and J 8 bases, leaving 18 bases between the germline ends. There are 13 residues in the CDR3. This chain's CDR3 is CAAAAQGDEKLFF. CDR3 nucleotides: TGTGCCGCTGCTGCCCAGGGAGACGAAAAACTGTTTTTT.

The V call is TRBV21-1, the J call TRBJ2-1; TRBD2 was called by the table and not checked on the DNA. TRBV21-1 is an annotated pseudogene. There are 15 residues in the CDR3. CDR3: CASSKATSGNNEQFF. The CDR3 DNA reads as TGTGCCAGCAGCAAAGCGACTAGCGGAAACAATGAGCAGTTCTTC.

The chain is built from TRBV7-9 and TRBJ1-4, with D uncertain. The CDR3 is made up of 15 amino acids. Trimming left V 1 base short and J 7 bases short, with 13 bases between. Looked up from germline, CDR1 is SEHNR and CDR2 is FQNEAQ (reference sequence). CDR3 DNA: TGTGCCAGCAGCTTAGGGGGAGGGTTTGGTGAAAAACTGTTTTTT. Protein: CASSLGGGFGEKLFF. Full variable domain (missing parts from reference TRBV7-9 and TRBJ1-4): DTGVSQNPRHKITKRGQNVTFRCDPISEHNRLYWYRQTLGQGPEFLTYFQNEAQLEKSRLLSDRFSAERPKGSFSTLEIQRTEQGDSAMYLCASSLGGGFGEKLFFGSGTQLSVL.

V gene TRBV27 combines with J gene TRBJ2-7; D possibly corresponds to TRBD2 (5 bases). Trimming took 5 bases from V and 1 from J, leaving 15 bases between them. CDR1 MNHEY and CDR2 SMNVEV come from the germline V gene (reference sequence). The length of the CDR3 is 15 residues. This chain's CDR3 is CASSPRAGPSYEQYF. Here the CDR3 DNA reads TGTGCCAGCAGTCCGCGGGCGGGTCCTTCCTACGAGCAGTACTTC.

The chain couples TRBV6-5 to TRBJ1-4; D uncertain. Germline V gives CDR1 MNHEY, CDR2 SVGAGI. V dropped 6 bases and J dropped 0 bases, with 5 bases sitting between them. CDR3 length equals 13 residues. CDR3 sequence (DNA): TGTGCCAGCAGCTCAACAACTAATGAAAAACTGTTTTTT. Protein product: CASSSTTNEKLFF.

This chain uses TRBV28 with TRBJ2-2; 9 nucleotides agree with TRBD2. Germline CDR1 and CDR2: MDHEN and SYDVKM. CDR3 size: 14 residues. The V segment lost 5 bases and the J segment 5 bases; nucleotides outside the gene matches: 3. CDR3 bases: TGTGCCAGCAGTGCGGGAGGGAGGACCGGGGAGCTGTTTTTT. Translation gives CASSAGGRTGELFF.

The CDR3 loop reads CASSSGVGFSGNTIYF. The DNA of the CDR3 is TGCGCCAGCAGCTCTGGGGTTGGGTTCTCTGGAAACACCATATATTTT. The chain employs TRBV5-1 and TRBJ1-3, with D unresolved. Germline CDR1 and CDR2: SGHRS and YFSETQ. The CDR3 loop spans 16 amino acids. V lost 3 bases, J lost 0 bases, and 13 bases lay in between.